This T cell receptor beta chain was documented in a study of cytotoxic CD8 clonotypes in ibrutinib-treated CLL. Study-level results: Having risen at ibrutinib response, clonality had fallen back toward baseline by progression.

Measured with immunoSEQ multiplex PCR; TCRdb has only the in-frame clones, and not every one. This sample has tens of thousands of clones, with 55% to 65% found just once. On this clone: Its antigen is unidentified.

The CDR3 is made up of 17 amino acids. Germline CDR1 reads SEHNR; CDR2 reads FQNEAQ (reference sequence). V lost 5 bases and J lost 2, with 21 bases in between. The receptor's source is a human donor with chronic lymphocytic leukemia. The V call is TRBV7-9, the J call TRBJ1-2; tentatively, D is TRBD1 (5 bases). Sequences were derived from PBMCs, sampled before ibrutinib treatment. As DNA, the CDR3 is TGTGCCAGCAGCCAAGACCCTGGGGGAAAGGACAACTATGGCTACACCTTC. As protein: CASSQDPGGKDNYGYTF.